The source of this TCR beta chain is a study of CD8+CD57+ T cells in acquired aplastic anemia. Looking at the study overall: The average for DNA from sorted CD4+ and CD8+ cells was 3.2 ug. Read counts for CD4+ cells (from healthy donors) averaged around 11 million.

Study conclusions and caveats: Patients and controls had in common twenty-nine CD8+ CDR3 sequences.

A remark on this clonotype: Its target is unknown. Being one base from a much bigger clone, this may be a read error.

Germline V gene data show CDR1 as MRHNA and CDR2 as SNTAGT. The CDR3 runs 13 residues. TCR beta VDJ and CDR3 profiling used genomic DNA as template. TCRdb re-analysed the reads in MiXCR, keeping a single row per CDR3 protein. The sample has over 200,000 distinct CDR3 sequences, about 59% seen once. The sequence derives from a human donor in good health. The chain couples TRBV6-4 to TRBJ2-2; a weak D match, TRBD2 (5 bases). The specimen was sorted CD4+, CD8+, or CD8+CD57+ T cells (not recorded which) from PBMCs. CDR3 coding DNA: TGTGCCAGCAGGAGACCCAACACCGGGGAGCTGCTTTTT. Encoded protein: CASRRPNTGELLF.